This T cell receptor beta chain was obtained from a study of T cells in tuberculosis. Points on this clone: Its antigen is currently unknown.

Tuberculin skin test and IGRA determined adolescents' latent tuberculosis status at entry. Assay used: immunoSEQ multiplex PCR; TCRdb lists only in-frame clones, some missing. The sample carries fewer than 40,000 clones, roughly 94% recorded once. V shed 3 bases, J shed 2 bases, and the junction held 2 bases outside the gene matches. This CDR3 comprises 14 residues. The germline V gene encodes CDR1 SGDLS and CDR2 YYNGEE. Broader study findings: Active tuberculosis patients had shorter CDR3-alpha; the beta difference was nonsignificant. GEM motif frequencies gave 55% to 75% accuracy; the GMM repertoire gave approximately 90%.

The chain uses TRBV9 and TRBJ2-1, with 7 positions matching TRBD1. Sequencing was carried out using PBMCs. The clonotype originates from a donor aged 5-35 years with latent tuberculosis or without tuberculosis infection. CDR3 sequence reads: CASSATGTYNEQFF. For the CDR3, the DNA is TGTGCCAGCAGCGCGACAGGGACCTACAATGAGCAGTTCTTC.